The 32 T cell receptor beta chains in this list originate from one sample, sequenced in a study of T cell responses to AZD1222 COVID-19 vaccine. This table comes from immunoSEQ multiplex PCR, and its TCRdb copy is limited to in-frame clones, with some not included. The sample lists under 150,000 clones, approximately 90% occurring once. Sequencing was performed on peripheral blood, taken 28 days after the second AZD1222 dose. Receptors originate from an adult who received the AZD1222 COVID-19 vaccine.

This sequence joins TRBV6-5 and TRBJ1-2; D remains ambiguous. The CDR3 consists of 15 residues. V was clipped by 2 bases and J by 3 bases, with 13 bases between them. Germline-derived CDR1 and CDR2 are MNHEY and SVGAGI. As DNA, the CDR3 is TGTGCCAGCAGTTACGCGGGCACGGGCCACTATGGCTACACCTTC. It encodes CASSYAGTGHYGYTF.

This chain connects TRBV19 to TRBJ2-7; TRBD1 matches at 7 bases. Germline assignment: CDR1 LNHDA and CDR2 SQIVND (reference sequence). With V trimmed by 7 bases and J by 1 base, 10 bases remained unmatched. CDR3 length: 15 amino acids. CDR3 residues: CASTPGAGGSYEQYF. CDR3 coding DNA: TGTGCCAGTACCCCCGGGGCAGGGGGTTCCTACGAGCAGTACTTC.

This rearrangement joins TRBV5-5 to TRBJ1-2; D remains unclear. Germline V gene data show CDR1 as SGHKS and CDR2 as YYEKEE (reference sequence). CDR3 length: 12 amino acids. Trimming shortened V by 2 bases and J by 3 bases, and 5 bases separated the two germline ends. CDR3 loop: CASSFADYGYTF. CDR3 coding DNA: TGTGCCAGCAGCTTTGCAGACTATGGCTACACCTTC. The entire variable domain, with the rest obtained from reference TRBV5-5 and TRBJ1-2, is as follows: DAGVTQSPTHLIKTRGQQVTLRCSPISGHKSVSWYQQVLGQGPQFIFQYYEKEERGRGNFPDRFSARQFPNYSSELNVNALLLGDSALYLCASSFADYGYTFGSGTRLTVV.

This clone was recorded once. The chain uses TRBV7-2 and TRBJ1-5; D possibly corresponds to TRBD1 (6 bases). The V end was cut by 4 bases, the J end by 6 bases, with 13 bases between. This CDR3 spans 14 amino acids. Looked up from germline, CDR1 is SGHTA and CDR2 is FQGNSA. Here the CDR3 reads CASSSHRVGQPQHF. The CDR3 bases are TGTGCCAGCAGCTCCCACAGGGTTGGTCAGCCCCAGCATTTT.

The rearrangement uses TRBV11-1 and TRBJ1-1; D uncertain. Trimming cost V 5 bases and J 5 bases, with 9 bases left between them. The CDR3 spans 12 residues. From germline, CDR1 is SGHAT and CDR2 FQDESV (reference sequence). CDR3 nucleotides: TGTGCCAGCAGCCCTCCCCGGACTGAAGCTTTCTTT. This encodes CASSPPRTEAFF.

This clone was observed a single time. The chain has TRBV7-3 and TRBJ1-1; 9 bases are shared with TRBD1. This CDR3 is built from 13 residues. Germline CDR1 is SGHTA and CDR2 is FQGTGA. V shed 8 bases and J 7 bases; nucleotides not matched to a gene: 8. CDR3 in DNA: TGTGCCAGCGGAGAACAGGGGGCTCGTGAAGCTTTCTTT. This sequence encodes CASGEQGAREAFF. The whole variable domain, filled in from reference TRBV7-3 and TRBJ1-1, reads GAGVSQTPSNKVTEKGKYVELRCDPISGHTALYWYRQSLGQGPEFLIYFQGTGAADDSGLPNDRFFAVRPEGSVSTLKIQRTERGDSAVYLCASGEQGAREAFFGQGTRLTVV.

The rearrangement joins TRBV5-1 to TRBJ2-1, with TRBD1 matching over 10 bases. V lost 0 bases, J lost 6 bases, and 6 bases stayed unmatched. Germline CDR1 SGHRS, CDR2 YFSETQ. CDR3 length: 16 amino acids. CDR3 nucleotide sequence: TGCGCCAGCAGCTTGGTAGGGGACAGGGGCTTCAATGAGCAGTTCTTC. Amino acids: CASSLVGDRGFNEQFF. Looking up the rest from reference TRBV5-1 and TRBJ2-1 gives the full variable domain: KAGVTQTPRYLIKTRGQQVTLSCSPISGHRSVSWYQQTPGQGLQFLFEYFSETQRNKGNFPGRFSGRQFSNSRSEMNVSTLELGDSALYLCASSLVGDRGFNEQFFGPGTRLTVL.

The chain employs TRBV7-6 and TRBJ1-3, with D hard to call. V was clipped by 3 bases and J by 0 bases, with 9 bases between them. The CDR3 is 15 residues long. In germline, CDR1 is SGHVS, CDR2 FNYEAQ. CDR3 amino acids: CASSFLDLSGNTIYF. Written as DNA, the CDR3 is TGTGCCAGCAGCTTTTTGGATCTCTCTGGAAACACCATATATTTT.

This clone was seen a handful of times. V is TRBV13 and J is TRBJ2-3, with TRBD2 identical over 7 bases. V was pared by 5 bases and J by 4 bases, with 12 bases of the junction left unmatched. CDR3 size: 16 residues. Looked up from germline, CDR1 is PRHDT and CDR2 is FYEKMQ (reference sequence). CDR3 sequence reads: CASSLTLGGVADTQYF. The DNA of the CDR3 is TGTGCCAGCAGCCTCACCCTGGGGGGGGTCGCAGATACGCAGTATTTT. The entire variable domain, with the rest obtained from reference TRBV13 and TRBJ2-3, is as follows: AAGVIQSPRHLIKEKRETATLKCYPIPRHDTVYWYQQGPGQDPQFLISFYEKMQSDKGSIPDRFSAQQFSDYHSELNMSSLELGDSALYFCASSLTLGGVADTQYFGPGTRLTVL.

This chain links TRBV5-1 with TRBJ1-1; D call uncertain. The V end was cut by 0 bases, the J end by 0 bases, with 6 bases between. Germline lookup yields CDR1 SGHRS and CDR2 YFSETQ. The length of the CDR3 is 14 residues. CDR3 residues: CASSLEPLNTEAFF. The CDR3 nucleotides read TGCGCCAGCAGCTTGGAGCCCCTGAACACTGAAGCTTTCTTT.

The chain links TRBV7-7 to TRBJ2-3; D is tentatively TRBD1 or TRBD2 (5 bases each). With 0 bases removed from V and 4 bases from J, the gap between germline ends came to 11 bases. This CDR3 is 15 amino acids long. In germline, CDR1 is SSHAT, CDR2 FNYEAQ (reference sequence). The CDR3 loop reads CASSLAPSRADTQYF. In DNA form, the CDR3 reads TGTGCCAGCAGCTTAGCCCCTAGCAGGGCAGATACGCAGTATTTT.

This rearrangement joins TRBV6-5 to TRBJ2-1; 10 positions agree with TRBD2. The CDR3 has 13 amino acids. J gave up 10 bases and V 8 bases, and 8 bases lay outside the gene matches. Germline V lookup: CDR1 MNHEY, CDR2 SVGAGI. The CDR3 DNA reads TGTGCCAGCCCGCCTCCGGGACTAGCGGAGCAGTTCTTC. Translation: CASPPPGLAEQFF.

The chain joins TRBV9 to TRBJ1-1; unclear D gene. The V end was cut by 3 bases, the J end by 1 base, with 7 bases between. The germline gives CDR1 SGDLS, CDR2 YYNGEE. This CDR3 region has 13 residues. The CDR3 sequence: CASSGRENTEAFF. The DNA of the CDR3 is TGTGCCAGCAGCGGCCGGGAGAACACTGAAGCTTTCTTT.

This clone was counted once. The rearrangement links TRBV7-8 to TRBJ2-1, with D possibly TRBD2 on 5 matching bases. Trimming stripped 5 bases from V and 7 bases from J, with 21 bases between. The CDR3 covers 16 residues. The germline V gene has CDR1 SGHVS and CDR2 FQNEAQ. CDR3 coding DNA: TGTGCCAGCAGCGCCGGGATTACCGCATCGGGGAATGAGCAGTTCTTC. Amino acid sequence: CASSAGITASGNEQFF.

The chain couples TRBV7-2 to TRBJ1-3; D remains ambiguous. The CDR3 totals 17 residues. Germline CDR1 SGHTA, CDR2 FQGNSA. The V gene lost 0 bases and the J gene lost 0 bases, with 12 bases spanning the gap. The CDR3 nucleotides are TGTGCCAGCAGCTTAGCCCCGGCAGAAGTCTCTGGAAACACCATATATTTT. Its translation: CASSLAPAEVSGNTIYF.

The gene calls are TRBV19 and TRBJ1-1; unclear D gene. The CDR3 sequence is 15 residues long. Germline CDR1 LNHDA, CDR2 SQIVND (reference sequence). Trimming took off 3 bases at V and 0 bases at J, with 11 bases between the two ends. CDR3 sequence (DNA): TGTGCCAGTAGTATCCCTCCAGGAATGAACACTGAAGCTTTCTTT. Translated, it gives CASSIPPGMNTEAFF. Filled out from reference TRBV19 and TRBJ1-1, the complete variable domain reads DGGITQSPKYLFRKEGQNVTLSCEQNLNHDAMYWYRQDPGQGLRLIYYSQIVNDFQKGDIAEGYSVSREKKESFPLTVTSAQKNPTAFYLCASSIPPGMNTEAFFGQGTRLTVV.

The chain is built from TRBV5-1 and TRBJ1-4, with a weak D call TRBD1 (5 bases). Germline CDR1 is SGHRS and CDR2 is YFSETQ. The CDR3 has 14 residues. V was clipped by 0 bases and J by 14 bases, with 17 bases between them. The chain's CDR3 is CASSLGVGGTSLFF. CDR3 DNA sequence: TGCGCCAGCAGCTTGGGGGTTGGGGGGACGAGTCTGTTTTTT.

The chain is built from TRBV10-3 and TRBJ1-1, with D perhaps matching TRBD1 (5 bases). Germline CDR1 is ENHRY and CDR2 is SYGVKD. V was cut by 0 bases and J by 1 base, with 6 bases left in between. The CDR3 is 14 amino acids. The CDR3 region has the DNA TGTGCCATCAGTGAGTCGGGGGGGAACACTGAAGCTTTCTTT. It specifies CAISESGGNTEAFF.

The CDR3 is CASSSETANQPQHF. CDR3 DNA sequence: TGTGCCAGCTCATCTGAGACGGCAAATCAGCCCCAGCATTTT. The V gene is TRBV18, the J gene TRBJ1-5; D gene ambiguous. CDR3 length: 14 residues. With 5 bases removed from V and 4 bases from J, the gap between germline ends came to 12 bases. From germline, CDR1 is KGHSH and CDR2 LQKENI.

This rearrangement joins TRBV19 to TRBJ1-3; 9 nucleotides line up with TRBD1. CDR3 length: 16 residues. Germline-derived CDR1 and CDR2 are LNHDA and SQIVND (reference sequence). Losses at the gene ends were 6 bases for V and 1 base for J; bases not matched to a gene: 7. The CDR3, as DNA: TGTGCCAGTAGAGGGACAGGGTCCGCATCTGGAAACACCATATATTTT. Its protein product is CASRGTGSASGNTIYF.

The V call is TRBV30, the J call TRBJ1-2; no firm D call. Trimming shortened V by 8 bases and J by 4 bases, and 17 bases separated the two germline ends. Germline loops: CDR1 GTSNPN, CDR2 SVGIG (reference sequence). The CDR3 length is 13 residues. The CDR3 region is CAGTREVLYGYTF. The CDR3 coding sequence is TGTGCCGGCACTCGTGAAGTTCTCTATGGCTACACCTTC. The variable domain in full, completed from reference TRBV30 and TRBJ1-2, reads SQTIHQWPATLVQPVGSPLSLECTVEGTSNPNLYWYRQAAGRGLQLLFYSVGIGQISSEVPQNLSASRPQDRQFILSSKKLLLSDSGFYLCAGTREVLYGYTFGSGTRLTVV.

The chain links TRBV6-4 to TRBJ2-1; TRBD2 matches 7 bases. V lost 2 bases and J lost 4; bases outside the gene matches: 5. The germline CDR1 and CDR2 sequences are MRHNA and SNTAGT. There are 15 residues in the CDR3. Here the CDR3 DNA reads TGTGCCAGCAGTGACCAACTAGCGTCATACAATGAGCAGTTCTTC. This codes for CASSDQLASYNEQFF.

This clone is a singleton in its sample. The genes are TRBV30 and TRBJ1-5; possible D gene TRBD1, 5 bases. Trimming took 5 bases from V and 2 from J, leaving 10 bases between them. CDR3 length: 13 amino acids. CDR1 and CDR2 (germline): GTSNPN, SVGIG (reference sequence). The CDR3 loop is CAWGGGGNQPQHF. In DNA form, the CDR3 reads TGTGCCTGGGGGGGAGGCGGCAATCAGCCCCAGCATTTT.

The rearrangement joins TRBV29-1 to TRBJ2-7; D not resolved. This CDR3 contains 13 residues. Between the trimmed V and J ends, which lost 4 bases and 6 bases, there was a span of 16 bases. The V gene's germline CDR1 is SQVTM and CDR2 ANQGSEA. CDR3 amino acids: CSVALNWEAEQYF. As DNA, the CDR3 is TGCAGCGTTGCCTTAAATTGGGAAGCCGAGCAGTACTTC.

The chain recombines TRBV2 with TRBJ2-1; 10 bases match TRBD1. The CDR3 runs 15 residues. Germline values: CDR1 SNHLY, CDR2 FYNNEI. The J segment lost 3 bases and the V segment lost 3 bases, leaving 2 bases of the junction unmatched. CDR3 residues: CASSEDRGSYNEQFF. CDR3 sequence (DNA): TGTGCCAGCAGTGAGGACAGGGGGAGCTACAATGAGCAGTTCTTC.

The rearrangement joins TRBV6-5 to TRBJ2-1; TRBD2 agrees at 8 bases. V shed 6 bases and J 8 bases; nucleotides not matched to a gene: 12. The germline gives CDR1 MNHEY, CDR2 SVGAGI. The CDR3 is 15 residues long. CDR3 residues: CASSTTSGRGDEQFF. The CDR3 nucleotides are TGTGCCAGCAGCACCACTAGCGGCCGAGGCGATGAGCAGTTCTTC.

In DNA form, the CDR3 reads TGTGCCAGCAATAAGATCCTAGCGGGGGGGCTTGGTGAGCAGTTCTTC. Its protein product is CASNKILAGGLGEQFF. J is TRBJ2-1 and V is TRBV27; 12 bases are shared with TRBD2. CDR1 and CDR2 from the germline V gene are MNHEY and SMNVEV (reference sequence). V was pared by 7 bases and J by 9 bases, with 13 bases of the junction left unmatched. The CDR3 consists of 16 residues.

The V and J genes are TRBV6-5 and TRBJ1-1; TRBD1 might be the D (6 bases). CDR1 is MNHEY and CDR2 is SVGAGI in the germline V gene. With 5 bases removed from V and 1 base from J, the gap between germline ends came to 14 bases. The CDR3 covers 15 residues. The CDR3 DNA sequence: TGTGCCAGCAGTACGGGGGGAGGGGGGAACACTGAAGCTTTCTTT. It yields the protein CASSTGGGGNTEAFF.

The chain links TRBV12-3 or TRBV12-4 to TRBJ1-1; 8 bases fit TRBD1. V gave up 7 bases and J gave up 10 bases; unmatched junction bases: 8. The length of the CDR3 is 12 residues. The CDR3 nucleotides are TGTGCCAGCACCCTGCACAGGGGGACAGCTTTCTTT. Protein sequence: CASTLHRGTAFF.

V usage is TRBV2 and J usage is TRBJ1-2, with D maybe TRBD1 (5 bases). Between the trimmed V and J ends, which lost 2 bases and 8 bases, there was a span of 15 bases. In germline, CDR1 is SNHLY, CDR2 FYNNEI. The CDR3 loop spans 14 amino acids. CDR3 in DNA: TGTGCCAGCAGTGAAATTGTAGGGGCCGGGGGCTACACCTTC. Encoded protein: CASSEIVGAGGYTF.

V and J are TRBV27 and TRBJ1-6, with a possible D match to TRBD1 (5 bases). Germline-derived CDR1 and CDR2 are MNHEY and SMNVEV (reference sequence). The CDR3 has 16 residues. Trimming took off 0 bases at V and 7 bases at J, with 13 bases between the two ends. CDR3 residues: CASSLSIVGENSPLHF. DNA of the CDR3: TGTGCCAGCAGTTTATCGATTGTAGGGGAGAATTCACCCCTCCACTTT.

This clone appeared a single time. V usage is TRBV6-5 and J usage is TRBJ2-5; 7 bases fit TRBD2. With V trimmed by 7 bases and J by 2 bases, 10 bases remained unmatched. Germline-derived CDR1 and CDR2 are MNHEY and SVGAGI. CDR3 size: 15 residues. The CDR3 DNA follows: TGTGCCAGCATCAGAAGGCGGGAGCCTCAAGAGACCCAGTACTTC. Translating gives CASIRRREPQETQYF.